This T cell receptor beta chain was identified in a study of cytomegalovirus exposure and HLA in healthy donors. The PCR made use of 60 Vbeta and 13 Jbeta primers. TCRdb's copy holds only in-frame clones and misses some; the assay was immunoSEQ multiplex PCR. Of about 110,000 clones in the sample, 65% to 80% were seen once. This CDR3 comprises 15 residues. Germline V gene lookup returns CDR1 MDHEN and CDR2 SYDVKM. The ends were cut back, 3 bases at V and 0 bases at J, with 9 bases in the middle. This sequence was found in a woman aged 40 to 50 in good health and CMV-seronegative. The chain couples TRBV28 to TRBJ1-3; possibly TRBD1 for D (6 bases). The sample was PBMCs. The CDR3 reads CASSLGDISGNTIYF. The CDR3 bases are TGTGCCAGCAGTTTGGGGGACATCTCTGGAAACACCATATATTTT. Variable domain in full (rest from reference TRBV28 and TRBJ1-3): DVKVTQSSRYLVKRTGEKVFLECVQDMDHENMFWYRQDPGLGLRLIYFSYDVKMKEKGDIPEGYSVSREKKERFSLILESASTNQTSMYLCASSLGDISGNTIYFGEGSWLTVV.